The clone carrying this T cell receptor (beta chain) has more than one count but fewer than ten. The antigen is unknown. PBMCs were isolated at a quantity of at least 6.5 million per sample. The data were taken from a study of blood T cells in healthy people across ages. Overall study results and limits: It was held that the diversity estimates obtained from one million T cells were underestimates. Naive CD4+ cells and diversity were both higher in long-lived donors than in aged donors.

The CDR3 extends over 15 amino acids. Germline V CDR1 and CDR2: KGHSH, LQKENI. V was shortened by 1 base and J by 1 base, with 9 bases between the two germline ends. Primed by a sample-barcoded 5' primer and a J-beta primer mix, a second PCR proceeded for about 6 to 11 cycles. TCRdb re-called the 5' RACE reads through MiXCR, storing one row per CDR3 protein. The sample contains around 870,000 distinct CDR3 sequences, about 28% of which appear only once. The receptor was isolated from an elderly woman in good health. Material: blood. This chain joins TRBV18 and TRBJ2-3; D perhaps matches TRBD1 (5 bases). CDR3 loop: CASSPRGHRTDTQYF. In DNA form, the CDR3 reads TGTGCCAGCTCACCACGAGGACACCGCACAGATACGCAGTATTTT.